The clone carrying this T cell receptor beta chain was picked up a small number of times. The antigen is undetermined. The V end lost 4 bases, the J end lost 1 base, and 13 bases lay between the germline ends. Germline-derived CDR1 and CDR2 are LGHNT and FRNRAP. This CDR3 is 15 amino acids long. The data stem from a study of monozygotic twins with cystic fibrosis. Study summary: Libraries were built from around 3 micrograms of fragmented DNA using about 14 PCR cycles. Whole-study findings and limits: Nucleotide-identical clonotype sharing was significantly higher within monozygotic CF twin pairs than between unrelated CF individuals. Co-twins had the most similar V usage for 13 of 16 pairs, J for 8. Low clonality (median roughly 0.0095) suggested a mostly naive repertoire.

The method was immunoSEQ multiplex PCR; TCRdb's version includes in-frame clones alone and lacks a portion of them. The repertoire includes 30,000 or so clones, roughly 66% of them detected once, and under 0.9% sits in the top ten. The sequenced sample consisted of blood. The V call is TRBV12-5, the J call TRBJ1-1, with D maybe TRBD1 (6 bases). The source of this sequence is a girl under 18 with cystic fibrosis. CDR3 amino acids: CASGSGGGPNTEAFF. As DNA, the CDR3 is TGTGCTAGTGGTTCTGGGGGGGGGCCGAACACTGAAGCTTTCTTT.